This T cell receptor beta chain was captured by sequencing in a study of breast tumors, draining lymph nodes, adjacent tissues. Study outcomes and limitations: Luminal-like breast cancer showed significantly greater tumor-nontumor repertoire similarity than basal-like breast cancer did. Tumor repertoires ranked between lymph nodes and nontumor tissue in diversity, with V and J gene preferences.

Samples came from axillary lymph nodes draining the breast cancer. This clonotype was seen repeatedly, ten times or more. The antigen remains undetermined. TCRdb analysed the multiplex PCR reads with MiXCR anew, one entry per CDR3 protein. The table records 290,000 or so distinct CDR3 sequences, about 30% of them present only once. The V gene lost 6 bases and the J gene lost 2 bases, with 16 bases spanning the gap. Germline lookup yields CDR1 MGHRA and CDR2 YSYEKL. The CDR3 contains 15 residues. The sequenced material came from axillary lymph node tissue. This chain connects TRBV4-1 to TRBJ2-5, with a weak D call TRBD2 (6 bases). The clonotype originates from a female donor with breast cancer. Some clones in this sample may be carry-over from other donors' samples. The CDR3 here is CASRLSLAEQETQYF. The CDR3 DNA follows: TGCGCCAGCAGACTTAGTTTAGCGGAACAAGAGACCCAGTACTTC.